Sequencing of this T cell receptor (beta chain) was carried out in a study of human T cells and chemical hapten exposure. Study as a whole: Readings were taken at 6 days from patch tests that had applied 0.01% DPC to the upper back. Study-wide points: Controls formed significantly fewer large CDR3 similarity clusters than expanded TCRs did.

CDR3 length equals 15 residues. Per germline, CDR1 DFQATT and CDR2 SNEGSKA (reference sequence). V lost 1 base and J lost 6, with 18 bases in between. Time point noted: pre-sensitization, week 0. As to treatment: therapeutic diphenylcyclopropenone sensitization with weekly scalp DPC. In regard to this clonotype: The antigen is undetermined.

Separate cDNA molecules received unique molecular identifiers, which the library attached to them. Original methodology: Counting gave a median of approximately 96,000 TCRs per sample, with values ranging from about 23,224 to 750,000. TCRdb reprocessed the RACE reads with MiXCR, giving one entry per CDR3 protein. The V and J calls come from TCRdb's annotation, not from the publication. The sample lists tens of thousands of distinct CDR3 sequences; 9.6% were seen once. This clonotype was sampled from a woman aged 40 to 50 with alopecia areata. Some clones in this sample may be carry-over from other donors' samples. This chain connects TRBV20-1 to TRBJ1-2; the D is unclear. The source material was whole blood, sampled in connection with sensitization to the hapten diphenylcyclopropenone (DPC). CDR3 coding DNA: TGCAGTGCTAGAGTAGCCCCGGTCTCAGTGAATGGCTACACCTTC. Protein: CSARVAPVSVNGYTF.